This entry concerns a single T cell receptor beta chain. This CDR3 comprises 17 residues. Trimming cost V 1 base and J 7 bases; bases outside gene matches: 13. Germline loops: CDR1 SGHTA, CDR2 FQGNSA. This sample was included in a study of blood T cell repertoires in COVID-19. As originally analysed: Amplified reference gene primers provided the basis for estimating nucleated cell counts. Some clones are missing from TCRdb's copy, which holds only in-frame ones; the method was immunoSEQ multiplex PCR. V, J and clone size are those of that table, while D and trimming were read from the DNA. The sample consists of about 120,000 clones, around 81% of them appearing once.

The chain links TRBV7-2 to TRBJ2-7; 10 positions agree with TRBD1. The receptor was isolated from a man aged 70-80 years with acute or convalescent COVID-19. The sequenced sample was peripheral blood. As DNA, the CDR3 is TGTGCCAGCAGCTTAGGCAGGTCCCAAGGACAGGGGGGGGAGCAGTACTTC. The encoded protein is CASSLGRSQGQGGEQYF.